What follows are 23 T cell receptor beta chains derived from one specimen sequenced in a study of T cell repertoires in cytomegalovirus infection (dated by TCRdb to between 2019 and 2020). The reads were generated on an Illumina HiSeq 1500. In-frame beta chains were kept once TCRdb had trimmed the public reads at Q25 with fastp and called clones with MiXCR. Each entry merges the rows of one CDR3 protein and shows their most common DNA and genes. This sample lists 560,000 or so distinct CDR3 sequences; 16% were detected once. Roughly 25% of the sample is held by the ten biggest clonotypes. Sample: CD8+ T cells from PBMCs. These receptors originate from a human donor in good health (CMV status not recorded). Some clones in this sample may be carry-over from other donors' samples.

The chain has TRBV6-4 and TRBJ2-1, with TRBD1 matching over 8 bases. The germline V gene encodes CDR1 MRHNA and CDR2 SNTAGT. After removal of 5 bases from V and 3 bases from J, the junction contained 6 bases not matched to a gene. The CDR3 runs to 15 residues. The CDR3 bases are TGTGCCAGCAGTCGAGGGACAGGCGGCTACAATGAGCAGTTCTTC. Protein: CASSRGTGGYNEQFF.

This sequence joins TRBV7-9 and TRBJ2-7; TRBD2 matches at 11 bases. Germline CDR1 is SEHNR and CDR2 is FQNEAQ (reference sequence). The CDR3 has 15 residues. Trimming took 4 bases from V and 3 from J; bases not matched to a gene: 5. CDR3 protein: CASSWGLAELYEQYF. The CDR3 DNA follows: TGTGCCAGCAGCTGGGGACTAGCGGAACTCTACGAGCAGTACTTC.

This clonotype has ten or more counts. The CDR3 DNA follows: TGTGCCAGCAGCTCTACAGCGGGGGGGATCCAAGAGACCCAGTACTTC. It codes for CASSSTAGGIQETQYF. This chain links TRBV7-9 with TRBJ2-5; 10 nucleotides align to TRBD2. Germline V gives CDR1 SEHNR, CDR2 FQNEAQ (reference sequence). J lost 1 base, V lost 4 bases, and 6 bases had no gene match. This CDR3 contains 16 residues.

Concerning this clonotype: A much larger clonotype is one base distant, so this may be a read error. This is likely a read error, given that the CDR3 carries no conserved phenylalanine or tryptophan at its end. The chain joins TRBV7-9 to TRBJ2-5, with 9 bases that match TRBD1. The V and J ends lost 6 bases and 2 bases, in that order; junction bases with no gene match: 7. The CDR3 is 15 amino acids. Per the germline V gene, CDR1 is SEHNR and CDR2 is FQNEAQ (reference sequence). The CDR3 coding sequence is TGTGCCAGCAGACACACAGGGGGCGGACAAGAGACCCAGTACTTA. Its translation is CASRHTGGGQETQYL.

A word on this clonotype: Likely a read error: the CDR3 ends without its conserved phenylalanine or tryptophan. The chain carries TRBV28 and TRBJ1-2; D is perhaps TRBD1 (5 bases). V was pared by 11 bases and J by 6 bases, with 16 bases between. This CDR3 comprises 12 residues. Germline-derived CDR1 and CDR2 are MDHEN and SYDVKM. The CDR3 spells CAFQAEGHGYTI. As DNA, the CDR3 is TGTGCCTTTCAAGCAGAGGGGCATGGCTACACCATC.

The chain uses TRBV4-1 and TRBJ1-1; the match to TRBD1 covers 8 bases. The germline V gene has CDR1 MGHRA and CDR2 YSYEKL. CDR3 size: 15 residues. V trimming: 3 bases; J trimming: 3 bases; junction bases outside the gene matches: 6. The CDR3 nucleotides read TGCGCCAGCAGCCAGGCCCCAGGGGGCCACACTGAAGCTTTCTTT. Protein: CASSQAPGGHTEAFF.

In this sample, this clonotype turned up many times. The chain recombines TRBV12-3 or TRBV12-4 with TRBJ2-1; D is possibly TRBD1 (6 bases). V dropped 7 bases and J dropped 6 bases, with 13 bases sitting between them. This CDR3 is 13 amino acids long. CDR3 protein: CASKLGQINEQFF. The CDR3 DNA reads as TGTGCCAGCAAACTCGGACAGATCAATGAGCAGTTCTTC.

This clonotype was counted ten times or more. The junction shows a germline mismatch at one end, possibly a read error. V is TRBV7-7 and J is TRBJ2-2, with D unclear. Germline V gene sequence: CDR1 SSHAT, CDR2 FNYEAQ (reference sequence). The CDR3 runs to 15 residues. The CDR3 reads CASTLRVGDGGELFF. Here the CDR3 DNA reads TGTGCTAGCACCTTACGTGTTGGGGATGGCGGGGAGCTGTTTTTT.

This clonotype showed up many times. This chain connects TRBV6-1 to TRBJ1-4; unclear D gene. CDR1 and CDR2 from the germline V gene are MNHNS and SASEGT. Trimming cost V 2 bases and J 7 bases, with 17 bases left between them. The CDR3 sequence is 16 residues long. Written as DNA, the CDR3 is TGTGCCAGCAGTGAAAATGTCGGATTTACGAGTGAAAAACTGTTTTTT. Translation gives CASSENVGFTSEKLFF.

This clonotype was counted many times. This sequence joins TRBV4-1 and TRBJ2-3, with 8 nucleotides matching TRBD1. With 3 bases clipped from V and 4 bases from J, the junction kept 18 bases outside the gene matches. Per germline, CDR1 MGHRA and CDR2 YSYEKL. The CDR3 extends over 19 amino acids. CDR3 sequence (DNA): TGCGCCAGCAGCCACCCCCGACAGGGGCCTAGATACAACGCAGATACGCAGTATTTT. This codes for CASSHPRQGPRYNADTQYF.

The chain uses TRBV27 and TRBJ2-1; possible D gene TRBD2, 5 bases. The CDR3 runs to 13 residues. Germline-derived CDR1 and CDR2 are MNHEY and SMNVEV (reference sequence). V lost 5 bases, J lost 4 bases, and 9 bases lay in between. CDR3 loop: CASSLDWYNEQFF. DNA for the CDR3: TGTGCCAGCAGTCTGGACTGGTACAATGAGCAGTTCTTC.

The rearrangement uses TRBV6-4 and TRBJ2-1; 10 bases fit TRBD2. With V trimmed by 6 bases and J by 6 bases, 8 bases remained unmatched. Germline V lookup: CDR1 MRHNA, CDR2 SNTAGT. This CDR3 contains 15 residues. The CDR3, as DNA: TGTGCCAGCAGCGAAACCGGGACTAGCGCCAATGAGCAGTTCTTC. Translation: CASSETGTSANEQFF.

This clonotype was counted a single time. This rearrangement joins TRBV3-1 to TRBJ2-7; maybe TRBD2 (5 bases). V was shortened by 6 bases and J by 3 bases, with 21 bases between the two germline ends. Germline V CDR1 and CDR2: LGHDT, YNNKEL (reference sequence). This CDR3 has 16 residues. CDR3 DNA sequence: TGTGCCAGCAGTCTTGGGAGTCGGACCCTTTTCTACGAGCAGTACTTC. It yields the protein CASSLGSRTLFYEQYF.

On this clonotype: This could be a read error, since a much larger clone is one nucleotide away. The rearrangement links TRBV7-6 to TRBJ2-3; a weak D match, TRBD2 (7 bases). The germline V and J ends were trimmed by 4 bases and 4 bases, with 18 bases remaining between them. CDR1 and CDR2 (germline): SGHVS, FNYEAQ. The CDR3 is made up of 16 amino acids. The CDR3 nucleotides read TGTGCCAGCAGCTCCAGGGGAGGGGGGAATCCAGATACGCAGTATTTT. This translates into CASSSRGGGNPDTQYF. The full variable domain, in which reference TRBV7-6 and TRBJ2-3 provide the parts outside the CDR3, is GAGVSQSPRYKVTKRGQDVALRCDPISGHVSLYWYRQALGQGPEFLTYFNYEAQQDKSGLPNDRFSAERPEGSISTLTIQRTEQRDSAMYRCASSSRGGGNPDTQYFGPGTRLTVL.

The rearrangement links TRBV12-3 or TRBV12-4 to TRBJ2-7; the match to TRBD1 covers 8 bases. Trimming cost V 6 bases and J 3 bases; bases outside gene matches: 4. The CDR3 covers 13 residues. The CDR3 bases are TGTGCCAGCAGACAAGACAGGGGCTACGAGCAGTACTTC. Its protein is CASRQDRGYEQYF.

This clonotype was detected ten times or more. The chain links TRBV7-9 to TRBJ2-3; D is tentatively TRBD1 or TRBD2 (5 bases each). This CDR3 is built from 13 residues. Trimming removed 5 bases from V and 4 bases from J, with 10 bases in between. Germline-derived CDR1 and CDR2 are SEHNR and FQNEAQ (reference sequence). The CDR3 sequence: CASSRSGPDTQYF. As DNA, the CDR3 is TGTGCCAGCAGCCGGTCGGGGCCAGATACGCAGTATTTT.

This chain links TRBV4-1 with TRBJ1-1; tentative D call: TRBD1 (6 bases). The germline gives CDR1 MGHRA, CDR2 YSYEKL. Trimming took 4 bases from V and 0 from J, leaving 12 bases between them. The CDR3 sequence is 15 residues long. As DNA, the CDR3 is TGCGCCAGCAGCCCGACAGACAGGATGAACACTGAAGCTTTCTTT. It encodes CASSPTDRMNTEAFF.

The chain recombines TRBV5-6 with TRBJ2-1, with 9 bases lining up with TRBD1. CDR3 size: 16 residues. Looked up from germline, CDR1 is SGHDT and CDR2 is YYEEEE. Unmatched junction bases numbered 11, after V lost 4 bases and J lost 6 bases. This CDR3 reads CASSPDRGVLTNEQFF. The CDR3 region has the DNA TGTGCCAGCAGCCCGGACAGGGGCGTACTCACCAATGAGCAGTTCTTC.

This clonotype showed up many times. The genes are TRBV27 and TRBJ2-5; 9 nucleotides match TRBD1. The CDR3 spans 15 residues. Germline CDR1 MNHEY, CDR2 SMNVEV (reference sequence). After removal of 2 bases from V and 4 bases from J, the junction contained 5 bases not matched to a gene. This CDR3 is CASSLRDRAGETQYF. CDR3 nucleotides: TGTGCCAGCAGTTTACGGGACAGGGCGGGAGAGACCCAGTACTTC.

This clonotype was counted only a few times. The chain combines TRBV29-1 with TRBJ1-1; D uncertain. The V gene's germline CDR1 is SQVTM and CDR2 ANQGSEA. V was pared by 7 bases and J by 2 bases, with 11 bases between. This CDR3 is 12 amino acids long. CDR3 amino acids: CSARRANTEAFF. In nucleotides, the CDR3 is TGCAGCGCGCGTAGGGCAAACACTGAAGCTTTCTTT.

This clonotype was picked up many times. Compared with germline, one end of the junction differs, possibly owing to a read error. The V and J genes are TRBV7-3 and TRBJ2-2; the match to TRBD2 covers 9 bases. Germline CDR1 and CDR2: SGHTA and FQGTGA. CDR3 length: 16 residues. CDR3 residues: CASRLSGGRDTGELFF. CDR3 in DNA: TGTGCCAGCCGCTTGAGCGGGGGGCGAGACACCGGGGAGCTGTTTTTT.

This clonotype was observed a handful of times. CDR3 coding DNA: TGTGCCTGGAGTTCTGTCGGAGGCACAGATACGCAGTATTTT. It yields the protein CAWSSVGGTDTQYF. The chain recombines TRBV30 with TRBJ2-3, with D unclear. The CDR3 is 14 residues long. Trimming left V 2 bases short and J 1 base short, with 10 bases between. Germline V gives CDR1 GTSNPN, CDR2 SVGIG (reference sequence).

This clonotype was seen only once. The chain employs TRBV28 and TRBJ2-1; D is uncertain. V lost 5 bases, J lost 8 bases, and 10 bases lay in between. The CDR3 spans 12 residues. Germline-derived CDR1 and CDR2 are MDHEN and SYDVKM. The CDR3 DNA reads as TGTGCCAGCAGTCCAGTGAGTGATGAGCAGTTCTTC. Protein product: CASSPVSDEQFF.